This is a list of T cell receptor beta chains from one sample in a study of T cell responses to AZD1222 COVID-19 vaccine. Using immunoSEQ multiplex PCR, the repertoire was profiled, and TCRdb retains in-frame clones only, with some absent. The sample carries about 140,000 clones, around 90% recorded once. This material consisted of peripheral blood, taken on day 0 of AZD1222 vaccination. These receptor sequences come from an adult in good health. Both conserved end residues are part of each CDR3. A D gene is named only where the DNA matches it firmly. Clone size is shown for a subset of rows, as once, few, many or a class of expanded clone.

>once|TRBD2|TRBV7-9|TRBJ2-7
TGTGCCAGCAGCTCAATCTTAGCGGGAGGTCTAGCCGAGCAGTACTTC
CASSSILAGGLAEQYF
>.|TRBD1|TRBV4-3|TRBJ2-7
TGCGCCAGCAGCCAAGACCCAGGGGGACAGGGCTACGAGCAGTACTTC
CASSQDPGGQGYEQYF
>.|.|TRBV6-6|TRBJ1-4
TGTGCCAGCAGTTACTCCCCGACGCGGGCAGTCGAAAAACTGTTTTTT
CASSYSPTRAVEKLFF
>.|.|TRBV6-1|TRBJ1-5
TGTGCCAGCAGTGAATTGGGGGGCGCGAATCAGCCCCAGCATTTT
CASSELGGANQPQHF
>once|TRBD1|TRBV10-1|TRBJ2-3
TGCGCCAGCAACCGACAGGGATGGACAGATACGCAGTATTTT
CASNRQGWTDTQYF
>.|TRBD1|TRBV27|TRBJ2-1
TGTGCCAGCAGCCCCGGACAGGGCGATGAGCAGTTCTTC
CASSPGQGDEQFF
>.|TRBD1|TRBV3-1/TRBV3-2|TRBJ2-7
TGTGCCAGCAGCCAAGATGGGGTCGACAGGGCCTACGAGCAGTACTTC
CASSQDGVDRAYEQYF
>.|TRBD1|TRBV28|TRBJ1-2
TGTGCCAGCAGTCCTCCGGGACAGGGCATCTTGGGCTACACCTTC
CASSPPGQGILGYTF
>.|TRBD1|TRBV5-1|TRBJ2-7
TGCGCCAGCAGCTTGGGGGGACAGGGGTGGTCCTACGAGCAGTACTTC
CASSLGGQGWSYEQYF
>once|.|TRBV10-1|TRBJ1-1
TGCGCCAGCAGTGGGTCGCTTAACACTGAAGCTTTCTTT
CASSGSLNTEAFF
>once|TRBD1|TRBV4-1|TRBJ1-3
TGCGCCAGCAGCCAGATGGACTCCGGGACAGCGTTGTACTCTGGAAACACCATATATTTT
CASSQMDSGTALYSGNTIYF
>.|TRBD2|TRBV2|TRBJ2-1
TGTGCCAGCAGTCCGACTAGCGGGACTTTGGATGAGCAGTTCTTC
CASSPTSGTLDEQFF
>.|.|TRBV28|TRBJ2-7
TGTGCCACCGGGATGCGGGGCTTGTCCTACGAGCAGTACTTC
CATGMRGLSYEQYF
>.|TRBD1|TRBV4-1|TRBJ1-5
TGCGCCAGCAGTCAGGGACAGGGGGCCCATCAGCCCCAGCATTTT
CASSQGQGAHQPQHF
>few|.|TRBV2|TRBJ1-1
TGTGCCAGCACCGAAGTTGCGAAATTGAACACTGAAGCTTTCTTT
CASTEVAKLNTEAFF
>.|.|TRBV5-1|TRBJ1-2
TGCGCCAGCAGCTTTGTGATGGGGGGTGTAAATGGCTACACCTTC
CASSFVMGGVNGYTF
>.|.|TRBV11-2|TRBJ2-1
TGTGCCAGCAGCCCCGTCCGGAGCCCGTACAATGAGCAGTTCTTC
CASSPVRSPYNEQFF
>.|.|TRBV12-3/TRBV12-4|TRBJ1-5
TGTGCCAGCAGTCAGGAGATGAATCAGCCCCAGCATTTT
CASSQEMNQPQHF
>.|.|TRBV7-8|TRBJ2-1
TGTGCCAGCAGCTCCCGGCGGGTCGACAATGAGCAGTTCTTC
CASSSRRVDNEQFF
>.|.|TRBV2|TRBJ1-5
TGTGCCAGCAGTGACGTCTCCATTCGAGGGTATAGCAATCAGCCCCAGCATTTT
CASSDVSIRGYSNQPQHF
>.|.|TRBV19|TRBJ1-2
TGTGCCAGTAGTTATACTACAGGGAGCTATGGCTACACCTTC
CASSYTTGSYGYTF
>.|TRBD1|TRBV27|TRBJ1-6
TGTGCCAGCAGTCGGACAGGGGTAAATTCACCCCTCCACTTT
CASSRTGVNSPLHF
>.|TRBD1|TRBV6-2/TRBV6-3|TRBJ2-2
TGTGCCAGCAGCGACAGGGTGGGGACCGGGGAGCTGTTTTTT
CASSDRVGTGELFF
>.|TRBD1|TRBV19|TRBJ2-7
TGTGCCAGTAGTGCGCTCTCGGGACAGGGCGACTACGAGCAGTACTTC
CASSALSGQGDYEQYF